A selection of T cell receptor beta chains follows, all from one sample in a study of blood T cell repertoires in COVID-19. Here immunoSEQ multiplex PCR was the method, and the copy in TCRdb shows in-frame clones only, minus some. The sample shows some 270,000 clones, about 89% of them seen only once. Specimen: peripheral blood. These receptors originate from a man aged 40-49 years with active or convalescent COVID-19. Each CDR3 is given with its conserved first and last residue. D genes are given only for firm matches. A clone size is listed for some rows: how often the clone was seen (once, few, many), or a class if it is expanded.

d_call,j_call,clone_size,v_call,cdr3_nt,cdr3_aa
.,TRBJ1-2,once,TRBV10-3,TGTGCCTCCCGGAGAGGGATGGATGGCTACACCTTC,CASRRGMDGYTF
.,TRBJ1-2,.,TRBV24-1,TGTGCCACCAGTGATCGAGATGCTGAGGGTAACTATGGCTACACCTTC,CATSDRDAEGNYGYTF
.,TRBJ1-2,.,TRBV7-2,TGTGCCAGCAGCTTAGCAAGGATAGCCTCTTATGGCTACACCTTC,CASSLARIASYGYTF
.,TRBJ2-7,.,TRBV24-1,TGTGCCACCAGTGATAAACGGACAGCCACCTACGAGCAGTACTTC,CATSDKRTATYEQYF
TRBD1,TRBJ1-5,.,TRBV7-8,TGTGCCAGCAGCCGGACAGGGGGGTTAAATCAGCCCCAGCATTTT,CASSRTGGLNQPQHF
.,TRBJ2-3,.,TRBV6-5,TGTGCCAGCAGTCGAGGGCCACAGGGAGTTGAGTATTTT,CASSRGPQGVEYF
.,TRBJ1-1,.,TRBV28,TGTGCCAGCAGTTCTCAGCCGAGGAATGAAGCTTTCTTT,CASSSQPRNEAFF
.,TRBJ1-4,.,TRBV28,TGTGCCACCCGGACAATCGAAAAACTGTTTTTT,CATRTIEKLFF
TRBD1,TRBJ1-1,few,TRBV6-5,TGTGCCAGCGGAGTGGGCAGGGGGTTAACTGAAGCTTTCTTT,CASGVGRGLTEAFF
.,TRBJ1-5,.,TRBV15,TGTGCCACCAGCAGCAGAGGGGGTAGCAATCAGCCCCAGCATTTT,CATSSRGGSNQPQHF
TRBD1,TRBJ2-7,once,TRBV6-2/TRBV6-3,TGTGCCAGCAGTTCTCAAACCGGGACAGGGTCCTACGGGCAGTACTTC,CASSSQTGTGSYGQYF
.,TRBJ2-5,.,TRBV5-1,TGCGCCAGCAGCTTGGAACCAGGTCAAGAGACCCAGTACTTC,CASSLEPGQETQYF
TRBD1,TRBJ1-1,.,TRBV7-8,TGTGCCAGCACCCGGGACAGGGGTGGGAACACTGAAGCTTTCTTT,CASTRDRGGNTEAFF
TRBD2,TRBJ2-2,.,TRBV4-2,TGTGCCAGCAGCCAGGGGACTAGCGGTAACACCGGGGAGCTGTTTTTT,CASSQGTSGNTGELFF
.,TRBJ1-6,few,TRBV6-1,TGTGCCAGCAGTGAACAGGGGTTTGGGTCACCCCTCCACTTT,CASSEQGFGSPLHF
.,TRBJ1-2,.,TRBV19,TGTGCCAGTAAGGAGGGGTTTTTTGAAAACTATGGCTACACCTTC,CASKEGFFENYGYTF
.,TRBJ2-3,.,TRBV5-1,TGCGCCAGCAGCCGGACAGCGGTAGACACAGATACGCAGTATTTT,CASSRTAVDTDTQYF
.,TRBJ2-5,.,TRBV30,TGTGCCTGGAGGCAAGCAAGCGCCCAGTACTTC,CAWRQASAQYF
.,TRBJ2-7,.,TRBV5-4,TGTGCCAGCAGCTTACAGGGTGCCTACGAGCAGTACTTC,CASSLQGAYEQYF
TRBD1,TRBJ1-1,.,TRBV19,TGTGCCAGTAGTAGGACAGGGGTGAACACTGAAGCTTTCTTT,CASSRTGVNTEAFF
TRBD2,TRBJ2-5,.,TRBV25-1,TGTGCCAGTAGACTAGCGGGAGGAGAGACCCAGTACTTC,CASRLAGGETQYF
TRBD1,TRBJ2-7,.,TRBV5-1,TGCGCCAGTACCTGGGTCCCCGGGACAGGGGACGAGCAGTACTTC,CASTWVPGTGDEQYF
TRBD2,TRBJ2-5,.,TRBV2,TGTGCCAGCACCGGGACTAGTCCCGAGACCCAGTACTTC,CASTGTSPETQYF
.,TRBJ2-7,.,TRBV11-3,TGTGCCAGCAGCCCAGGACAACTCTACGAGCAGTACTTC,CASSPGQLYEQYF
.,TRBJ1-2,.,TRBV5-5,TGTGCCAGCAGCCGGGAGGGGCGCGGTGGCTACACCTTC,CASSREGRGGYTF
TRBD1,TRBJ2-1,.,TRBV7-4,TGTGCCAGCAGCTTAGGAGACAGGGGGCCCCCTTGGGCCACGCAAATCCACAATGAGCAGTTCTTC,CASSLGDRGPPWATQIHNEQFF
.,TRBJ2-1,.,TRBV4-2,TGTGCCAGCAATCAGGGTACGAATGAGCAGTTCTTC,CASNQGTNEQFF
.,TRBJ2-2,.,TRBV7-3,TGTGCCAGCAGCTCCGGGAAACGGACGGACACCGGGGAGCTGTTTTTT,CASSSGKRTDTGELFF
.,TRBJ1-2,once,TRBV6-4,TGTGCCAACGACAGCCTAGATGGCTACACCTTC,CANDSLDGYTF
.,TRBJ2-3,.,TRBV9,TGTGCCAGCAACCAGGGGCGAACTAGCACAGATACGCAGTATTTT,CASNQGRTSTDTQYF
TRBD1,TRBJ2-2,.,TRBV30,TGTGCCTGGAGGAGGGCAGGGGGCGGGACCGGGGAGCTGTTTTTT,CAWRRAGGGTGELFF
TRBD1,TRBJ1-5,.,TRBV10-3,TGTGCCATCAGTGAGTTGGGGACAGAGGGGCAGCCCCAGCATTTT,CAISELGTEGQPQHF
TRBD1,TRBJ1-5,few,TRBV2,TGTGCCAGCAGTAGGGACAGGGAGGTCAGCAATCAGCCCCAGCATTTT,CASSRDREVSNQPQHF
TRBD1,TRBJ2-5,.,TRBV30,TGTGCCTGGAGTGTAGGGTCAGGGGGAGAGACCCAGTACTTC,CAWSVGSGGETQYF
TRBD1,TRBJ1-6,.,TRBV7-9,TGTGCCAGCAGCTTACAGGGGGCGCGGAATTCACCCCTCCACTTT,CASSLQGARNSPLHF
.,TRBJ1-1,.,TRBV18,TGTGCCAGCTCACCACGTGGCAACACTGAAGCTTTCTTT,CASSPRGNTEAFF
.,TRBJ2-1,.,TRBV6-5,.,CASSSSGYNEQFF